This T cell receptor (beta chain) was documented in a study of T cell responses to AZD1222 COVID-19 vaccine. Study findings and constraints: Seropositivity was recorded at baseline in only a handful of AZD1222 recipients. After two AZD1222 doses, spike-specific TCR breadth and depth rose versus day 0. Mapped onto spike, vaccine-associated CD4 TCRs spanned it and were dominant at 160-218 and 743-854.

Sequenced by immunoSEQ multiplex PCR; TCRdb stores in-frame clones only, minus some. Of some 130,000 clones in the sample, 90% were seen once. In this sample, this clone turned up once. The antigen remains undetermined. Germline V lookup: CDR1 LNHDA, CDR2 SQIVND (reference sequence). Trimming pared 5 bases from V and 1 base from J, leaving 14 bases between. The CDR3 is 15 residues long. Sample: peripheral blood, taken on day 0 of AZD1222 vaccination. The receptor was derived from an adult in good health. The V call is TRBV19, the J call TRBJ1-1; TRBD1 might be the D (6 bases). CDR3 DNA: TGTGCCAGTAGTCGGGGGGCGGGGAAGAACACTGAAGCTTTCTTT. This gives the protein CASSRGAGKNTEAFF.